These T cell receptor beta chains were read from a single sample in a study of technical replicates of blood from a few donors. Some clones are missing from TCRdb's copy, which holds only in-frame ones; the method was immunoSEQ multiplex PCR. The sample yields tens of thousands of clones, 95% seen once. Sequencing input: T cells isolated from PBMCs. The receptors here all came from a human donor in good health. CDR3s include the opening cysteine and the closing phenylalanine or tryptophan. A D gene is named only where the DNA matches it firmly. Size tells how often a clone was seen (once, few, many) or the class of an expanded clone, and some rows leave it out.

abundance	d_gene	v_gene	j_gene	CDR3nt	CDR3aa
-	-	TRBV6-1	TRBJ1-5	TGTGCCAGCAGTGAAATCATGAATCAGCCCCAGCATTTT	CASSEIMNQPQHF
-	TRBD2	TRBV30	TRBJ2-5	TGTGCCTGGAGTGTTCGCCGCACCTCGGGCGGGGGAGAGACCCAGTACTTC	CAWSVRRTSGGGETQYF
-	-	TRBV4-2	TRBJ2-3	TGTGCCAGCAGCCAAGTAACAGATACGCAGTATTTT	CASSQVTDTQYF
-	TRBD1	TRBV25-1	TRBJ1-2	TGTGCCAGTGCCAGACAGGGAGCCAACTATGGCTACACCTTC	CASARQGANYGYTF
-	TRBD2	TRBV7-9	TRBJ2-1	TGTGCCAGCAGCTCGCCGGGACTAGCGGGAACCAATGAGCAGTTCTTC	CASSSPGLAGTNEQFF
-	-	TRBV28	TRBJ2-1	TGTGCCAGCCCCGGACGGGGCAATGAGCAGTTCTTC	CASPGRGNEQFF
-	TRBD1	TRBV2	TRBJ1-5	TGTGCCAGCAGTGAAGGACAGGGGGCCCAGCCCCAGCATTTT	CASSEGQGAQPQHF
-	TRBD1	TRBV5-6	TRBJ2-7	TGTGCCAGCAGCTTTGGGCGCGGACAGGGTCATTCCTACGAGCAGTACTTC	CASSFGRGQGHSYEQYF
-	TRBD2	TRBV14	TRBJ2-7	TGTGCCAGCAGCCAAGGTTGGGCTAGCGGGCTGTACGAGCAGTACTTC	CASSQGWASGLYEQYF
-	TRBD1	TRBV28	TRBJ1-5	TGTGCCAGCAGGGACAGGGTGAAGAATCAGCCCCAGCATTTT	CASRDRVKNQPQHF
-	-	TRBV6-5	TRBJ1-3	TGTGCCAGCAGTTACTCTTCAGGCCGCTCTGGAAACACCATATATTTT	CASSYSSGRSGNTIYF
-	-	TRBV6-5	TRBJ2-5	TGTGCCAGCAGTTCCCCGGAGCAGGGGAAGGCCCAGTACTTC	CASSSPEQGKAQYF
-	TRBD1	TRBV28	TRBJ2-7	TGTGCCAGCGGACAGGGAGGATACGAGCAGTACTTC	CASGQGGYEQYF
-	TRBD1	TRBV14	TRBJ1-1	TGTGCCAGCAGCCAGCTACAGGGGTCCATGAACACTGAAGCTTTCTTT	CASSQLQGSMNTEAFF
once	-	TRBV29-1	TRBJ2-1	TGCAGCGTTGAGGTAAAGGGGAGGCCAAATGAGCAGTTCTTC	CSVEVKGRPNEQFF
-	TRBD1	TRBV28	TRBJ1-5	TGTGCCAGCCAGACAGGGGGCCCCAATCAGCCCCAGCATTTT	CASQTGGPNQPQHF
-	-	TRBV19	TRBJ1-2	TGTGCCTCCGCGAACAACTATGGCTACACCTTC	CASANNYGYTF
-	TRBD1	TRBV2	TRBJ1-1	TGTGCCAGCAGGAGAGGACAGGAGAACACTGAAGCTTTCTTT	CASRRGQENTEAFF
-	TRBD1	TRBV7-8	TRBJ2-3	TGTGCCAGCAGCATACAGGGGGCCGGTTCAGATACGCAGTATTTT	CASSIQGAGSDTQYF
-	-	TRBV5-1	TRBJ1-1	TGCGCCAGCAGCTTAGGACTAAGACAGCTTTTAAACACTGAAGCTTTCTTT	CASSLGLRQLLNTEAFF
once	TRBD2	TRBV6-5	TRBJ2-3	TGTGCCAGCAGCCGCAGCGGGGGGACGTTAGATACGCAGTATTTT	CASSRSGGTLDTQYF
-	-	TRBV2	TRBJ1-2	TGTGCCAGCAGGGGGGGGCTCTCCTATGGCTACACCTTC	CASRGGLSYGYTF